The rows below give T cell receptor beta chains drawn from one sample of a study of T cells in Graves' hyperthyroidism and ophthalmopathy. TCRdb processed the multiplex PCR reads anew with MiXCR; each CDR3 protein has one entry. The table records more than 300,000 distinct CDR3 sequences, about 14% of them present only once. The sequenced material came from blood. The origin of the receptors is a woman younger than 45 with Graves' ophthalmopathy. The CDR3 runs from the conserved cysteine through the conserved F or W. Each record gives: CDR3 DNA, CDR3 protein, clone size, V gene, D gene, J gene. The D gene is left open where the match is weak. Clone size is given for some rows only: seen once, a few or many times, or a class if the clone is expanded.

cdr3_nt: TGTGCCAGCAGGAGGGTTCCCAGTCAGCCCCAGCATTTT
cdr3_aa: CASRRVPSQPQHF
clone_size: few
v_call: TRBV6-1
d_call: -
j_call: TRBJ1-5

cdr3_nt: TGTGCCAGCAGCCAAGAGGGCAGACCCTACGAGCAGTACTTC
cdr3_aa: CASSQEGRPYEQYF
clone_size: few
v_call: TRBV3-1
d_call: -
j_call: TRBJ2-7

cdr3_nt: TGCAGCGTTGAAGAACCCGGACTAGCGGAACCCTACGAGCAGTACTTC
cdr3_aa: CSVEEPGLAEPYEQYF
clone_size: few
v_call: TRBV29-1
d_call: TRBD2
j_call: TRBJ2-7

cdr3_nt: TGTGCCAGCAGCCATTTTGCTAGCGGTGGGGAGACCCAGTACTTC
cdr3_aa: CASSHFASGGETQYF
clone_size: few
v_call: TRBV3-1
d_call: TRBD2
j_call: TRBJ2-5

cdr3_nt: TGTGCCAGCAGTTTAGGGGACCACGGCAATGAGCAGTTCTTC
cdr3_aa: CASSLGDHGNEQFF
clone_size: many
v_call: TRBV12-3/TRBV12-4
d_call: -
j_call: TRBJ2-1

cdr3_nt: TGCAGTGCTAGAGACGCCGGGACAGACACCTATAGCAATCAGCCCCAGCATTTT
cdr3_aa: CSARDAGTDTYSNQPQHF
clone_size: many
v_call: TRBV20-1
d_call: TRBD1
j_call: TRBJ1-5

cdr3_nt: TGCGCCAGCAGCTCGCGACACGGGGGAGACAATGAGCAGTTCTTC
cdr3_aa: CASSSRHGGDNEQFF
clone_size: many
v_call: TRBV5-1
d_call: -
j_call: TRBJ2-1

cdr3_nt: TGTGCCACCAGCAGCAATCAGGGCCGGGGAGTAGATACGCAGTATTTT
cdr3_aa: CATSSNQGRGVDTQYF
clone_size: many
v_call: TRBV15
d_call: -
j_call: TRBJ2-3

cdr3_nt: TGTGCCACCAGTGACCCAGGGCAGCCCCAGCATTTT
cdr3_aa: CATSDPGQPQHF
clone_size: many
v_call: TRBV24-1
d_call: -
j_call: TRBJ1-5

cdr3_nt: TGCAGTGCTCCACTGACAGGACGCCCGGGGACCCAGTACTTC
cdr3_aa: CSAPLTGRPGTQYF
clone_size: -
v_call: TRBV20-1
d_call: -
j_call: TRBJ2-5

cdr3_nt: TGTGCCAGCAGTGAGGGGGACAGGGGCACCGGGGAGCTGTTTTTT
cdr3_aa: CASSEGDRGTGELFF
clone_size: -
v_call: TRBV25-1
d_call: TRBD1
j_call: TRBJ2-2

cdr3_nt: TGTACCAGCAGTGACAGGGCTAGCAATCAGCCCCAGCATTTT
cdr3_aa: CTSSDRASNQPQHF
clone_size: -
v_call: TRBV9
d_call: TRBD1
j_call: TRBJ1-5

cdr3_nt: TGCAGTGCTAGAGATGGGGGGGGCGGTGAAAAACTGTTTTTT
cdr3_aa: CSARDGGGGEKLFF
clone_size: -
v_call: TRBV20-1
d_call: -
j_call: TRBJ1-4

cdr3_nt: TGCAGCGTTTCAAGGCCGTCCGTTACCGGGGAGCTGTTTTTT
cdr3_aa: CSVSRPSVTGELFF
clone_size: many
v_call: TRBV29-1
d_call: -
j_call: TRBJ2-2

cdr3_nt: TGCAGTGGTATAATCCGGACTGGTGAGCAGTTCTTC
cdr3_aa: CSGIIRTGEQFF
clone_size: -
v_call: TRBV20-1
d_call: -
j_call: TRBJ2-1

cdr3_nt: TGTGCCAGCAGCCACAGGGGTGATCAGCCCCAGCATTTT
cdr3_aa: CASSHRGDQPQHF
clone_size: -
v_call: TRBV3-1
d_call: -
j_call: TRBJ1-5

cdr3_nt: TGCAGTGCTAGAGTGTACGTCTCCTACAATGAGCAGTTCTTC
cdr3_aa: CSARVYVSYNEQFF
clone_size: many
v_call: TRBV20-1
d_call: -
j_call: TRBJ2-1